This TCR beta chain was found in a study of neurological immune-mediated disorders. There were about a million CD4+ or CD8+ T cells used in the sorted libraries. Turning to this clonotype: A much larger clone sits a single nucleotide away, making a read error possible.

Each TCR transcript was tagged with a 10-nucleotide random UMI during 5'RACE. TCRdb passed the 5' RACE reads through MiXCR, listing each CDR3 protein once. The sample yields 30,000 to 45,000 distinct CDR3 sequences, roughly 11% seen once. This TCR derives from a woman aged 25 to 45 with HTLV-1-associated myelopathy (HAM/TSP). The sample was CD4+ T cells from blood.

The CDR3, as DNA: TGCGCCAGCAGCCAGGAAGCTCTAGCGGGGCACACAGATACGCAGTATTTT. It specifies CASSQEALAGHTDTQYF. The J gene is TRBJ2-3, the V gene TRBV4-1; 9 bases agree with TRBD2. The CDR3 has 17 amino acids. The trim removed 3 bases at V and 2 bases at J, leaving 9 bases unmatched. Germline V CDR1 and CDR2: MGHRA, YSYEKL.